This T cell receptor beta chain was captured in a study of blood T cell repertoires in COVID-19. The overall study: Collection of acute and convalescent COVID-19 samples took place in the United States, Italy and Spain.

CDR1 and CDR2 from the germline V gene are SGHAT and FQNNGV. The CDR3 totals 16 residues. V shed 6 bases and J shed 4 bases, with 22 bases lying between them. The assay was immunoSEQ multiplex PCR, and TCRdb's table has in-frame clones only and misses some. The table includes hundreds of thousands of clones, 70% to 90% detected once. The V and J genes are TRBV11-2 and TRBJ2-7; D gene unclear. This sequence was found in a woman between 45 and 65 years old with active or convalescent COVID-19. The sequenced sample consisted of peripheral blood. The CDR3 region is CASSSGEGGAHYEQYF. The DNA for the CDR3 is TGTGCCAGCAGTTCCGGAGAAGGCGGAGCACATTACGAGCAGTACTTC.